A selection of T cell receptor beta chains follows, all from one sample in a study of PD-1 blockade in classical Hodgkin lymphoma. The table came from immunoSEQ multiplex PCR; TCRdb's copy has only in-frame clones and leaves some out. The sample has fewer than 35,000 clones; about 80% are singletons. This specimen was CD4+ T cells from blood, taken before the fourth cycle of nivolumab. The receptors were sampled from a human donor with classical Hodgkin lymphoma. CDR3s include the opening cysteine and the closing phenylalanine or tryptophan. The D gene is left open where the match is weak. The size entry is marked missing in some rows and otherwise reads once, few, many or a size class.

J,size,D,V,DNA,CDR3
TRBJ2-1,.,TRBD1,TRBV18,TGTGCCAGCTCGATTTTTGAGGGACAGAACAATGAGCAGTTCTTC,CASSIFEGQNNEQFF
TRBJ1-6,.,TRBD1,TRBV5-1,TGCGCCAGCAGCTCGGGACAGGGACGACCCCTCCACTTT,CASSSGQGRPLHF
TRBJ1-5,few,.,TRBV5-1,TGCGCCAGCAGCCTCGGGACGGATCAGCCCCAGCATTTT,CASSLGTDQPQHF
TRBJ2-1,few,.,TRBV10-3,TGTGCCATCAGCGGTGAGGTGGACTACAATGAGCAGTTCTTC,CAISGEVDYNEQFF
TRBJ2-4,.,.,TRBV7-3,TGTGCCAGCAGCCCAAACAGGGATCAGATTCAGTACTTC,CASSPNRDQIQYF
TRBJ1-5,.,.,TRBV12-5,TGTGCTAGCGGGGGGGAGGGCAATCAGCCCCAGCATTTT,CASGGEGNQPQHF
TRBJ2-2,.,TRBD2,TRBV7-3,TGTGCCAGCAGCGTAGGACTAGCGAACACCGGGGAGCTGTTTTTT,CASSVGLANTGELFF
TRBJ1-1,.,.,TRBV4-2,TGTGCCAGCAGCCAAGAAATCGGACGGACTAACACTGAAGCTTTCTTT,CASSQEIGRTNTEAFF
TRBJ1-2,once,.,TRBV7-9,TGTGCCAGCTCGTTCGGGTCTTCCGGGTATGGCTACACCTTC,CASSFGSSGYGYTF
TRBJ2-7,.,TRBD1,TRBV30,TGTGCCTGGAGTATAGGACAGGGTTACGAGCAGTACTTC,CAWSIGQGYEQYF
TRBJ1-2,.,TRBD1,TRBV18,TGTGCCAGCTCACCAATAATGGGACAGGGTGATGGCTACACCTTC,CASSPIMGQGDGYTF
TRBJ1-4,few,.,TRBV2,TGTGCCAGCAGTGTGACAGCAACTAATGAAAAACTGTTTTTT,CASSVTATNEKLFF
TRBJ2-1,.,TRBD1,TRBV7-2,TGTGCCAGCAGCTTAGTTGGGACAGGGGTCTACAATGAGCAGTTCTTC,CASSLVGTGVYNEQFF
TRBJ1-4,.,.,TRBV10-3,TGTGCCATCAGTTTAGGACAGAATGAAAAACTGTTTTTT,CAISLGQNEKLFF
TRBJ1-1,.,.,TRBV5-1,TGCGCCAGCAGCTTGGACGGACTGAACACTGAAGCTTTCTTT,CASSLDGLNTEAFF
TRBJ1-6,.,.,TRBV14,TGTGCCAGCAGCCAGACTACAGGGTGGACCCTTCGCTCACCCCTCCACTTT,CASSQTTGWTLRSPLHF
TRBJ1-1,.,.,TRBV9,TGTGCCAGCAGCGTAGATGTTTCAGGGACCCGTAGTGCTTTCTTT,CASSVDVSGTRSAFF
TRBJ2-7,.,.,TRBV7-2,TGTGCCAGCTCCCCGGGACCTTACGAGCAGTACTTC,CASSPGPYEQYF
TRBJ2-3,.,TRBD1,TRBV7-9,TGTGCCAGCAGCTTATTCAGGACAGGATTCGGAGATACGCAGTATTTT,CASSLFRTGFGDTQYF
TRBJ2-1,.,TRBD2,TRBV19,TGTGCCAGTAGCACTCTAGCGGGGGGTTACAATGAGCAGTTCTTC,CASSTLAGGYNEQFF
TRBJ1-4,.,TRBD1,TRBV4-1,TGCGCCAGCAGCCAGGGACAGGGCGAAGTTAATGAAAAACTGTTTTTT,CASSQGQGEVNEKLFF
TRBJ1-4,.,.,TRBV5-1,TGCGCCAGCAGCTTGCTGCAGGGCCACAATGAAAAACTGTTTTTT,CASSLLQGHNEKLFF
TRBJ1-2,.,.,TRBV29-1,TGCAGCGTTGAACGCGGGACCCAAGGAATAGACTATGGCTACACCTTC,CSVERGTQGIDYGYTF
TRBJ2-5,.,.,TRBV5-4,TGTGCCAGCAGCTTGGCCGGGGCAGAGACCCAGTACTTC,CASSLAGAETQYF
TRBJ2-6,.,TRBD1,TRBV19,TGTGCCAGTAGCCCAACCGGGACAGGGGGTGGTGGGGCCAACGTCCTGACTTTC,CASSPTGTGGGGANVLTF
TRBJ2-7,.,.,TRBV10-3,TGTGCCATCAGGGGGGTCGGGAGCTCCTACGAGCAGTACTTC,CAIRGVGSSYEQYF
TRBJ2-1,.,.,TRBV7-6,TGTGCCAGCAGCTTAGTATTTGGCTACAATGAGCAGTTCTTC,CASSLVFGYNEQFF